This T cell receptor (beta chain) was found in a study of blood T cell repertoires in COVID-19 (dated by TCRdb to 2018 to 2021). Concerning the study at large: Samples covering the acute and convalescent phases of COVID-19 were provided by collaborators in the United States, Italy and Spain. The material from the prospective study consisted of cDNA or gDNA derived from T cells, B-cell-depleted T cells, or PBMCs. Subjects who had been exposed to COVID-19, were actively infected with it, or had recovered from it provided the deeply sampled blood TCRbeta repertoires that made up the dataset. The repertoires were released in a freely available public database intended as a resource for research on the immune response to SARS-CoV-2. Samples came from the ongoing ImmuneRACE study (first 160 participants) plus 1,254 subjects from 6 global collaborators. A de-identified subject ID, COVID-19 status, age in years and sex were almost always included in the sample metadata. HLA class I and class II types, where available, came from metadata supplied by the sample provider rather than from assay-based typing. What the authors observed across the whole study: Clinical and demographic metadata were provided uncurated, with the amount varying by source and participant.

V ends up 4 bases short and J 5 bases short, with an unmatched junction base count of 6. The CDR3 runs 15 residues from the cysteine to the phenylalanine. Only the CDR3 portion is preserved as DNA: 45 bases, with reading frame beginning at the first base. CDR1 and CDR2 are drawn from the germline V gene: SGHRS, YFSETQ. This clone was detected only a few times. The antigen it binds to is not known. Base qualities are missing; no much larger clone stands one base away. Each collaborating institution followed its own protocols to collect whole blood in K2EDTA tubes. For TCRbeta analysis, collaborator samples were shipped as frozen whole blood, as isolated PBMCs, or as DNA extracted from either sample type. The immunoSEQ Assay, a bias-controlled multiplex PCR, was used to amplify TCRbeta CDR3 regions from genomic DNA. In the paper's pipeline: Within the assay, amplification of reference gene primers was used to estimate how many nucleated cells each sample contained. To quantify the absolute abundance of each unique TCRbeta CDR3 rearrangement, sequence reads were collapsed and filtered. For each sample, productive Simpson clonality was calculated by taking the square root of Simpson's diversity index across productive rearrangements. In its TCRdb copy, this immuneACCESS table keeps in-frame sequences only and misses some clones. Where compared with another copy, unresolved V genes explain less than half of these, and the others have no known cause. That table furnishes V, J and clone size, whereas the DNA furnished D and trimming. Present in this sample are approximately 110,000 clones, 85% of which were seen just once. Jointly, the top ten make up about 13% of the sample.

The sequencing input was peripheral blood. The chain joins TRBV5-1 to TRBJ1-4, with 9 junctional bases fitting TRBD1. This sequence originates from a human donor in a cohort sampled during active COVID-19. The CDR3 in this case is CASSTGDRGNEKLFF. The DNA is TGCGCCAGCAGCACGGGTGACAGGGGGAATGAAAAACTGTTTTTT.